The 30 T cell receptor beta chains below come from one sample, sequenced in a study of OX40 agonist ivuxolimab in advanced cancers. TCRdb keeps only in-frame clones here, not all; method: immunoSEQ multiplex PCR. The data show about 75,000 clones, with about 85% seen just once and roughly 17% held by the top ten. Sequenced here: CD4+ or CD8+ T cells sorted from blood, sampled in a trial of the OX40 agonist ivuxolimab. The source of these receptors is an adult with an advanced solid tumor such as melanoma, head and neck, liver or kidney cancer.

This rearrangement joins TRBV28 to TRBJ1-2; D ambiguous. V lost 5 bases, J lost 7 bases, and 17 bases lay in between. The CDR3 is 14 residues long. Germline-derived CDR1 and CDR2 are MDHEN and SYDVKM. CDR3 protein: CASSASGVLGGYTF. Here the CDR3 DNA reads TGTGCCAGCAGTGCCTCCGGGGTCCTCGGTGGCTACACCTTC.

The V and J genes are TRBV7-2 and TRBJ2-7; perhaps TRBD2 as D (5 bases). The V gene's germline CDR1 is SGHTA and CDR2 FQGNSA. Trimming stripped 4 bases from V and 1 base from J, with 11 bases between. The CDR3 totals 14 residues. The CDR3 DNA is TGTGCCAGCAGCTCCCGAGGGCGTTCCTACGAGCAGTACTTC. This sequence encodes CASSSRGRSYEQYF.

J is TRBJ2-5 and V is TRBV7-2; no firm D call. The CDR3 extends over 15 amino acids. CDR1 is SGHTA and CDR2 is FQGNSA in the germline V gene. Trimming took off 4 bases at V and 5 bases at J, with 17 bases between the two ends. CDR3 residues: CASSSPPRARETQYF. The CDR3 bases are TGTGCCAGCAGCTCCCCTCCGCGAGCCCGGGAGACCCAGTACTTC.

This sequence joins TRBV27 and TRBJ1-1; D unclear. The germline V gene has CDR1 MNHEY and CDR2 SMNVEV (reference sequence). The CDR3 contains 11 residues. Trimming left V 7 bases short and J 5 bases short, with 8 bases between. The CDR3: CASIGRTEAFF. CDR3 sequence (DNA): TGTGCCAGCATCGGGAGGACTGAAGCTTTCTTT.

V is TRBV5-5 and J is TRBJ1-2; no definite D call. CDR1 SGHKS and CDR2 YYEKEE come from the germline V gene (reference sequence). This CDR3 is built from 15 residues. V lost 1 base to trimming and J lost 3 bases, with 13 bases between them. The CDR3 DNA follows: TGTGCCAGCAGCTTGTCCGGGATTCTAGACTATGGCTACACCTTC. It yields the protein CASSLSGILDYGYTF.

The V and J genes are TRBV18 and TRBJ1-5; D unresolved. The germline CDR1 and CDR2 sequences are KGHSH and LQKENI. The CDR3 is made up of 14 amino acids. The germline V and J ends were trimmed by 2 bases and 0 bases, with 5 bases remaining between them. The CDR3, as DNA: TGTGCCAGCTCACCAGGGAATAGCAATCAGCCCCAGCATTTT. Encoded protein: CASSPGNSNQPQHF.

The genes are TRBV10-3 and TRBJ2-7; D is perhaps TRBD1 (6 bases). Trimming took 5 bases from V and 4 from J, leaving 18 bases between them. CDR3 length equals 15 residues. Germline CDR1 reads ENHRY; CDR2 reads SYGVKD. The CDR3, as DNA: TGTGCCATCAGTACGGGACAACCTCCGATTTACGAGCAGTACTTC. It encodes CAISTGQPPIYEQYF.

The chain is built from TRBV16 and TRBJ1-5, with no clear D. Trimming shortened V by 3 bases and J by 0 bases, and 9 bases separated the two germline ends. The CDR3 has 15 amino acids. CDR1 and CDR2 from the germline V gene are KGHSY and FQNENV. The CDR3 is CASSQRRYSNQPQHF. As DNA, the CDR3 is TGTGCCAGCAGCCAGAGACGGTATAGCAATCAGCCCCAGCATTTT.

V is TRBV7-5 and J is TRBJ2-7. TRBV7-5 constitutes a pseudogene. The CDR3 runs to 11 residues. The CDR3 spells CARSSGVKQYF. In nucleotides, the CDR3 is TGTGCCAGAAGCTCCGGCGTCAAGCAGTACTTC.

The CDR3 sequence: CASSLAGGTEYEQYF. In DNA form, the CDR3 reads TGCGCCAGCAGCTTGGCTGGAGGGACAGAGTACGAGCAGTACTTC. The rearrangement links TRBV5-1 to TRBJ2-7, with D perhaps matching TRBD1 (7 bases). Germline CDR1 SGHRS, CDR2 YFSETQ. Between the trimmed V and J ends, which lost 0 bases and 4 bases, there was a span of 14 bases. This CDR3 comprises 15 residues.

With regard to this clone: One end of the junction fails to match germline, which may point to a read error. This specimen includes other DNA sequences encoding the same CDR3. The chain combines TRBV11-1 with TRBJ2-7, with 10 bases matching TRBD2. Germline V gives CDR1 SGHAT, CDR2 FQDESV (reference sequence). This CDR3 region has 14 residues. CDR3 sequence reads: CASSLLAGSYEQYF. As DNA, the CDR3 is TGCGCCAGCAGCTTACTAGCGGGGTCCTACGAGCAGTACTTC.

This sequence joins TRBV27 and TRBJ2-4; D tentatively fits TRBD1 or TRBD2 (5 bases each). CDR1 is MNHEY and CDR2 is SMNVEV in the germline V gene (reference sequence). This CDR3 comprises 12 residues. V was trimmed by 8 bases and J by 0 bases, leaving 5 bases between them. The CDR3 protein is CASGTAKNIQYF. CDR3 nucleotides: TGTGCCAGCGGGACAGCCAAAAACATTCAGTACTTC.

This sequence joins TRBV4-1 and TRBJ1-1; D ambiguous. The V end lost 2 bases, the J end lost 4 bases, and 8 bases lay between the germline ends. Looked up from germline, CDR1 is MGHRA and CDR2 is YSYEKL. The CDR3 is made up of 13 amino acids. Here the CDR3 reads CASSQRWGTEAFF. CDR3 DNA: TGCGCCAGCAGCCAAAGGTGGGGCACTGAAGCTTTCTTT.

The genes are TRBV7-6 and TRBJ1-5; no clear D. The CDR3 is 13 amino acids. Trimming took 2 bases from V and 3 from J, leaving 5 bases between them. CDR1 is SGHVS and CDR2 is FNYEAQ in the germline V gene. DNA for the CDR3: TGTGCCAGCAGCTTAAGTGACAATCAGCCCCAGCATTTT. Amino acids: CASSLSDNQPQHF. Full variable domain (missing parts from reference TRBV7-6 and TRBJ1-5): GAGVSQSPRYKVTKRGQDVALRCDPISGHVSLYWYRQALGQGPEFLTYFNYEAQQDKSGLPNDRFSAERPEGSISTLTIQRTEQRDSAMYRCASSLSDNQPQHFGDGTRLSIL.

V is TRBV28 and J is TRBJ1-5, with 10 bases matching TRBD1. V was pared by 3 bases and J by 0 bases, with 8 bases of the junction left unmatched. Germline CDR1 is MDHEN and CDR2 is SYDVKM. The CDR3 totals 18 residues. CDR3 residues: CASSLTGQGTYSNQPQHF. The DNA for the CDR3 is TGTGCCAGCAGTTTGACGGGACAGGGGACATATAGCAATCAGCCCCAGCATTTT.

The rearrangement joins TRBV27 to TRBJ1-2, with a tentative D call TRBD1 (5 bases). The germline V and J ends were trimmed by 6 bases and 3 bases, with 14 bases remaining between them. The CDR3 totals 14 residues. Germline V CDR1 and CDR2: MNHEY, SMNVEV (reference sequence). The CDR3 loop is CASSPGVGDYGYTF. As DNA, the CDR3 is TGTGCCAGCAGCCCCGGTGTGGGGGACTATGGCTACACCTTC.

The V and J genes are TRBV10-1 and TRBJ2-1, with D possibly matching TRBD2 (6 bases). Germline CDR1 reads WNHNN; CDR2 reads SYGVQD (reference sequence). The V end lost 3 bases, the J end lost 0 bases, and 12 bases lay between the germline ends. The CDR3 totals 16 residues. CDR3 in DNA: TGCGCCAGCAGTGAATTAGCGGAAAACTCCTACAATGAGCAGTTCTTC. Residues: CASSELAENSYNEQFF.

This rearrangement joins TRBV5-1 to TRBJ1-2; TRBD1 aligns across 12 bases. Germline-derived CDR1 and CDR2 are SGHRS and YFSETQ. J gave up 4 bases and V 4 bases, and 5 bases lay outside the gene matches. The CDR3 spans 15 residues. CDR3 in amino acids: CASSVGQGAIYGYTF. In DNA, the CDR3 is TGCGCCAGCAGCGTGGGACAGGGGGCTATCTATGGCTACACCTTC.

The rearrangement joins TRBV2 to TRBJ1-4; D call uncertain. The length of the CDR3 is 13 residues. Germline values: CDR1 SNHLY, CDR2 FYNNEI. The V end was cut by 11 bases, the J end by 2 bases, with 12 bases between. The CDR3 reads CAGTRGTNEKLFF. The CDR3 DNA is TGTGCCGGCACCCGGGGTACTAATGAAAAACTGTTTTTT.

The chain links TRBV11-2 to TRBJ1-1; D is unclear. The CDR3 spans 15 residues. Looked up from germline, CDR1 is SGHAT and CDR2 is FQNNGV. The V end lost 2 bases, the J end lost 5 bases, and 15 bases lay between the germline ends. CDR3 DNA sequence: TGTGCCAGCAGCTTAAACTCGGGAGTGATAACTGAAGCTTTCTTT. Translation gives CASSLNSGVITEAFF.

The chain combines TRBV6-5 with TRBJ2-7; TRBD2 matches 10 bases. The J segment lost 0 bases and the V segment lost 8 bases, leaving 4 bases of the junction unmatched. The germline gives CDR1 MNHEY, CDR2 SVGAGI. CDR3 length: 14 amino acids. The chain's CDR3 is CASDTSGASYEQYF. The CDR3, as DNA: TGTGCCAGCGATACTAGCGGGGCCTCCTACGAGCAGTACTTC.

The chain links TRBV18 to TRBJ2-1, with D hard to call. V was trimmed by 3 bases and J by 2 bases, leaving 11 bases between them. The CDR3 consists of 15 residues. Germline CDR1 is KGHSH and CDR2 is LQKENI. The CDR3: CASSPLGLTYNEQFF. The CDR3 DNA follows: TGTGCCAGCTCACCCTTAGGATTGACCTACAATGAGCAGTTCTTC.

The chain employs TRBV19 and TRBJ2-7, with 14 bases that match TRBD2. Germline loops: CDR1 LNHDA, CDR2 SQIVND (reference sequence). The V gene end was trimmed by 4 bases and the J gene end by 6 bases; junction bases not matched to a gene: 8. CDR3 length: 16 amino acids. The CDR3 here is CASSTGLAGGLAEQYF. Written as DNA, the CDR3 is TGTGCCAGTAGTACTGGACTAGCGGGAGGTCTTGCCGAGCAGTACTTC. The variable domain in full, with the rest retrieved from reference TRBV19 and TRBJ2-7, is DGGITQSPKYLFRKEGQNVTLSCEQNLNHDAMYWYRQDPGQGLRLIYYSQIVNDFQKGDIAEGYSVSREKKESFPLTVTSAQKNPTAFYLCASSTGLAGGLAEQYFGPGTRLTVT.

The chain links TRBV5-1 to TRBJ1-1; D unresolved. Per germline, CDR1 SGHRS and CDR2 YFSETQ. This CDR3 comprises 15 residues. V lost 0 bases and J 1 base, leaving 10 bases between the germline ends. In DNA, the CDR3 is TGCGCCAGCAGCTTGGGCCTCAATAGGAACACTGAAGCTTTCTTT. This codes for CASSLGLNRNTEAFF.

The CDR3: CASSIIAGGAGAFF. CDR3 coding DNA: TGTGCCAGTAGTATTATTGCAGGGGGCGCGGGAGCTTTCTTT. The gene calls are TRBV19 and TRBJ1-1; TRBD1 matches at 8 bases. Losses at the gene ends were 3 bases for V and 10 bases for J; bases not matched to a gene: 10. The CDR3 totals 14 residues. Germline loops: CDR1 LNHDA, CDR2 SQIVND (reference sequence).

V is TRBV7-2 and J is TRBJ1-1; D is unclear. In germline, CDR1 is SGHTA, CDR2 FQGNSA. The CDR3 contains 16 residues. Trimming pared 2 bases from V and 1 base from J, leaving 14 bases between. CDR3 in DNA: TGTGCCAGCAGCTTACTTTCCACCGTCCCGAACACTGAAGCTTTCTTT. Protein: CASSLLSTVPNTEAFF.

The V call is TRBV19, the J call TRBJ2-6, with 11 bases identical to TRBD2. J was trimmed by 2 bases and V by 3 bases; bases with no gene match: 6. Germline V gene sequence: CDR1 LNHDA, CDR2 SQIVND (reference sequence). The CDR3 has 18 residues. CDR3 DNA sequence: TGTGCCAGTAGTATTTGGACTAGCGGGCTAGCTGGGGCCAACGTCCTGACTTTC. This gives the protein CASSIWTSGLAGANVLTF.

The chain recombines TRBV7-9 with TRBJ1-5; no definite D call. Germline V lookup: CDR1 SEHNR, CDR2 FQNEAQ (reference sequence). With 5 bases removed from V and 4 bases from J, the gap between germline ends came to 3 bases. This CDR3 is 11 amino acids long. The CDR3, as DNA: TGTGCCAGCAGCCGTAATCAGCCCCAGCATTTT. Translated: CASSRNQPQHF. The full variable domain, rest sourced from reference TRBV7-9 and TRBJ1-5, is DTGVSQNPRHKITKRGQNVTFRCDPISEHNRLYWYRQTLGQGPEFLTYFQNEAQLEKSRLLSDRFSAERPKGSFSTLEIQRTEQGDSAMYLCASSRNQPQHFGDGTRLSIL.

The sample holds a few counts of this clone. The V call is TRBV7-9, the J call TRBJ1-4; 10 nucleotides match TRBD1. This CDR3 has 14 amino acids. Trimming at V came to 4 bases and at J to 11 bases, leaving 7 bases not matched to a gene. From germline, CDR1 is SEHNR and CDR2 FQNEAQ (reference sequence). CDR3 coding DNA: TGTGCCAGCAGCTCGGGACAGGGGATTGGGAAACTGTTTTTT. Its protein is CASSSGQGIGKLFF.

This chain links TRBV5-6 with TRBJ1-2; D possibly corresponds to TRBD1 (6 bases). V lost 1 base, J lost 4 bases, and 23 bases lay in between. CDR3 length: 18 amino acids. Germline-derived CDR1 and CDR2 are SGHDT and YYEEEE. CDR3 region: CASSLYAGGTPLGYGYTF. CDR3 nucleotides: TGTGCCAGCAGCTTGTACGCGGGGGGGACACCGTTAGGCTATGGCTACACCTTC.